These T cell receptor beta chains were read from a single sample in a study of cytomegalovirus exposure and HLA in healthy donors. TCRdb keeps only in-frame clones here, not all; method: immunoSEQ multiplex PCR. The table shows fewer than 200,000 clones, with about three quarters occurring only once. The sample taken for sequencing was PBMCs. These receptors all stem from a woman in her forties or fifties in good health and CMV-seropositive. The CDR3 runs from the conserved cysteine through the conserved F or W. The D gene is left open where the match is weak.

j_gene,v_gene,d_gene,CDR3nt,CDR3aa
TRBJ1-4,TRBV28,TRBD1,TGTGCCAGCAGTCGGACAGGGTCTGAAAAACTGTTTTTT,CASSRTGSEKLFF
TRBJ2-7,TRBV10-3,NA,TGTGCCATCAGCCCGGGGGGCGCGAGCTCCTACGAGCAGTACTTC,CAISPGGASSYEQYF
TRBJ2-4,TRBV7-2,TRBD1,TGTGCCAGCAGCGCCCGACAGGGGGGAAACATTCAGTACTTC,CASSARQGGNIQYF
TRBJ2-7,TRBV15,TRBD1,TGTGCCACCTTGGATGGGACAGGGTTATCCTACGAGCAGTACTTC,CATLDGTGLSYEQYF
TRBJ1-1,TRBV2,NA,TGTGCCAGCAGGCGACTCCCGAACACTGAAGCTTTCTTT,CASRRLPNTEAFF
TRBJ1-2,TRBV5-1,TRBD1,TGCGCCAGCAGCGATCCACCGGGACAGGGAGGCTACACCTTC,CASSDPPGQGGYTF
TRBJ2-2,TRBV5-4,TRBD1,TGTGCCAGCAGCTCCCGGACAGGGATCGGGGAGCTGTTTTTT,CASSSRTGIGELFF
TRBJ2-2,TRBV27,NA,TGTGCCAGCAGTTTCAGGACTAACACCGGGGAGCTGTTTTTT,CASSFRTNTGELFF
TRBJ2-1,TRBV5-8,NA,TGTGCCAGCAGCTTGTTCAGGGGAACCTACAATGAGCAGTTCTTC,CASSLFRGTYNEQFF
TRBJ1-2,TRBV20-1,NA,TGCAGTGCTGGACACTTCTATGGCTACACCTTC,CSAGHFYGYTF
TRBJ2-7,TRBV5-6,NA,TGTGCCAGCTTCGGCCGCGGGGCACTAGGCGAGCAGTACTTC,CASFGRGALGEQYF